The clone carrying this T cell receptor (beta chain) showed up just once. Running of the assay took place at deep level. The table came from immunoSEQ multiplex PCR; TCRdb's copy has only in-frame clones and leaves some out. The table includes 1,400,000 or so clones, approximately 98.5% detected once. The sample belongs to a study of shared clonotypes between healthy human individuals. V trimming: 3 bases; J trimming: 1 base; junction bases outside the gene matches: 4. This CDR3 is 16 amino acids long. The V gene's germline CDR1 is SGDLS and CDR2 YYNGEE. The receptor was derived from a man aged 30 to 45 in good health. Source material: naive CD4+ T cells sorted from blood. Described subset: CD45RA+ positively selected. This chain links TRBV9 with TRBJ2-6, with 7 positions matching TRBD1. The CDR3 sequence: CASSANRGSGANVLTF. CDR3 DNA: TGTGCCAGCAGCGCCAACAGGGGATCTGGGGCCAACGTCCTGACTTTC.